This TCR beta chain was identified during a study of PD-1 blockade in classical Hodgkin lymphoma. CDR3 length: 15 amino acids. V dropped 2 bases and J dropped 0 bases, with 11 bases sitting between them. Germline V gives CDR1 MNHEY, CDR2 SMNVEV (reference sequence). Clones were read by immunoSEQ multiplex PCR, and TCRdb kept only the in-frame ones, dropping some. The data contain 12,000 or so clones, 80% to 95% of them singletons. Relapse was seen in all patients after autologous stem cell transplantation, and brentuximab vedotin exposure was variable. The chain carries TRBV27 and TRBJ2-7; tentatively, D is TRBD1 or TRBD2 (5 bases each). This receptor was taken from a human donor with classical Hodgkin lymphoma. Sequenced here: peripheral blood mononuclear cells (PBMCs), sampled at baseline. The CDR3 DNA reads TGTGCCAGCAGTTTAAGGGACGGAGGCTCCTACGAGCAGTACTTC. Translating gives CASSLRDGGSYEQYF.